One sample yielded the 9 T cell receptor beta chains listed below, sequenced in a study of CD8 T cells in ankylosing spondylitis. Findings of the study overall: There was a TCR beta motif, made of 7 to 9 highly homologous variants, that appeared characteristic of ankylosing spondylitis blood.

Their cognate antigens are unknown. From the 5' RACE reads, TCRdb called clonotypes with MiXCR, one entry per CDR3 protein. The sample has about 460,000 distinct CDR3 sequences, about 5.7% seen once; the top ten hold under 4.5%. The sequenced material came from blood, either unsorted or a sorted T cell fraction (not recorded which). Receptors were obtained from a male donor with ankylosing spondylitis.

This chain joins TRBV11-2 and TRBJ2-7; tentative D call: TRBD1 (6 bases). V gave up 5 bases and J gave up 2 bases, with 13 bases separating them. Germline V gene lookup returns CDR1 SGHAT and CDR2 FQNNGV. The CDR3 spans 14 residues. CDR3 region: CASSLDSPTYEQYF. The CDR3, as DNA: TGTGCCAGCAGCCTGGACAGCCCGACCTACGAGCAGTACTTC.

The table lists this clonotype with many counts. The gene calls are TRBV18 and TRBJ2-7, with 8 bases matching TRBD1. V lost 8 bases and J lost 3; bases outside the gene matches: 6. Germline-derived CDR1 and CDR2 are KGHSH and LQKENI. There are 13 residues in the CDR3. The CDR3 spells CASSPGGSYEQYF. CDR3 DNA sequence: TGTGCCAGCAGCCCAGGGGGCAGCTACGAGCAGTACTTC.

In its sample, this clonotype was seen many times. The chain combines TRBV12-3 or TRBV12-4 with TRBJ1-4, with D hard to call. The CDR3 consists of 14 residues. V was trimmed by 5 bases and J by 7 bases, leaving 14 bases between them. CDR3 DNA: TGTGCCAGCAGTCGCACCCCGCCGGCTGAAAAACTGTTTTTT. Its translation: CASSRTPPAEKLFF.

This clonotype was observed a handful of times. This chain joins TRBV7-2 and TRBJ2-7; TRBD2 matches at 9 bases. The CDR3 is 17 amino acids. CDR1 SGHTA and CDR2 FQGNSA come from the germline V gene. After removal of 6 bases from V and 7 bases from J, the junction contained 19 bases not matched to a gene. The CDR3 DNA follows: TGTGCCAGCAGTGGGGCTAGCGGGACAAAATTACGCTGGGAGCAGTACTTC. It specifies CASSGASGTKLRWEQYF.

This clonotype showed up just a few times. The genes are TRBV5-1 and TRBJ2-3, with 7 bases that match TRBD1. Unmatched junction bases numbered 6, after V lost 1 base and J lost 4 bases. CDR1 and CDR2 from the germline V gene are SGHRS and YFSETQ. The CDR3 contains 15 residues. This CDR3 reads CASSLTGALPDTQYF. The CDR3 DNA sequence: TGCGCCAGCAGCTTGACAGGGGCATTACCAGATACGCAGTATTTT.

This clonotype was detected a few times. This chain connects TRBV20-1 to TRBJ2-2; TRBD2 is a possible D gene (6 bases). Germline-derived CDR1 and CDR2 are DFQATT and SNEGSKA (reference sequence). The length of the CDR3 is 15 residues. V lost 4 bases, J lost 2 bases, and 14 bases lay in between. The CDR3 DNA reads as TGCAGTGCTAACCCGGGACTTCAAAACACCGGGGAGCTGTTTTTT. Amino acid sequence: CSANPGLQNTGELFF.

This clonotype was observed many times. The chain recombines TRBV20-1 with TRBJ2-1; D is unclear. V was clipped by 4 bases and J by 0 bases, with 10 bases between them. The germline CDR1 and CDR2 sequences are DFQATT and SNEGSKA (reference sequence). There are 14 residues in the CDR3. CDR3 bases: TGCAGTGCTACGTGGCTGGCCTCCTACAATGAGCAGTTCTTC. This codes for CSATWLASYNEQFF.

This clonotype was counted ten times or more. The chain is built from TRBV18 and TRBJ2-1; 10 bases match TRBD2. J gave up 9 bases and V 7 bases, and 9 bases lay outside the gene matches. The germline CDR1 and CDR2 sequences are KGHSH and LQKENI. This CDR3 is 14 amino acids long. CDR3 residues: CASYIAGGASEQFF. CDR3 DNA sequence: TGTGCCAGCTACATAGCGGGAGGCGCCTCTGAGCAGTTCTTC. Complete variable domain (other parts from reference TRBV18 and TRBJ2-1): NAGVMQNPRHLVRRRGQEARLRCSPMKGHSHVYWYRQLPEEGLKFMVYLQKENIIDESGMPKERFSAEFPKEGPSILRIQQVVRGDSAAYFCASYIAGGASEQFFGPGTRLTVL.

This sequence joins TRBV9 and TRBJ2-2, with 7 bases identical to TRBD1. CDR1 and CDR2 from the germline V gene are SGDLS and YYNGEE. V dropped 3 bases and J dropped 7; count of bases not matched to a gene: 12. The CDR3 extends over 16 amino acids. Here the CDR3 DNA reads TGTGCCAGCAGCGCCTTCACAGGGGTGAACCTCGGGGAGCTGTTTTTT. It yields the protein CASSAFTGVNLGELFF.